A selection of T cell receptor beta chains follows, all from one sample in a study of blood T cells in healthy people across ages. Using its own MiXCR run on the 5' RACE reads, TCRdb lists one record per CDR3 protein. This table has 1.8 million or so distinct CDR3 sequences, 35% to 50% appearing once. The sample taken for sequencing was blood. The source is a human donor in good health. Each CDR3 is given with its conserved first and last residue. Fields, in order: D gene, clone size, V gene, J gene, CDR3 protein, CDR3 DNA. A D gene is named only where the DNA matches it firmly. Rows may omit the clone size; those that give it use once, few, many or a size class.

D gene: .; clone size: .; V gene: TRBV10-3; J gene: TRBJ1-5; CDR3 protein: CAISEQGGQPQHF; CDR3 DNA: TGTGCCATCAGTGAACAGGGCGGTCAGCCCCAGCATTTT
D gene: .; clone size: .; V gene: TRBV6-6; J gene: TRBJ2-2; CDR3 protein: CASSYSSSNTGELFF; CDR3 DNA: TGTGCCAGCAGTTACTCGTCCTCGAACACCGGGGAGCTGTTTTTT
D gene: TRBD2; clone size: once; V gene: TRBV27; J gene: TRBJ2-3; CDR3 protein: CATQTFKRGSTDTQYF; CDR3 DNA: TGTGCCACCCAAACCTTTAAGCGGGGGAGCACAGATACGCAGTATTTT
D gene: TRBD1; clone size: .; V gene: TRBV6-5; J gene: TRBJ2-7; CDR3 protein: CASSSPGGGYYEQYF; CDR3 DNA: TGTGCCAGCAGTTCTCCAGGGGGCGGATACTACGAGCAGTACTTC
D gene: .; clone size: .; V gene: TRBV7-9; J gene: TRBJ2-7; CDR3 protein: CASIPRQLIYEQYF; CDR3 DNA: TGTGCCAGCATCCCACGACAGTTGATCTACGAGCAGTACTTC
D gene: TRBD2; clone size: .; V gene: TRBV7-2; J gene: TRBJ2-5; CDR3 protein: CASSSGAEGTQYF; CDR3 DNA: TGTGCCAGCAGTAGCGGGGCGGAGGGGACCCAGTACTTC
D gene: TRBD2; clone size: .; V gene: TRBV4-2; J gene: TRBJ2-7; CDR3 protein: CASSQLWDGLAGTYEQYF; CDR3 DNA: TGTGCCAGCAGCCAACTTTGGGATGGACTAGCGGGGACCTACGAGCAGTACTTC
D gene: .; clone size: many; V gene: TRBV12-3/TRBV12-4; J gene: TRBJ2-7; CDR3 protein: CASSFSGEQYF; CDR3 DNA: TGTGCCAGCAGCTTTAGCGGCGAGCAGTACTTC
D gene: TRBD2; clone size: .; V gene: TRBV6-2/TRBV6-3; J gene: TRBJ2-1; CDR3 protein: CASRTSVRGEQFF; CDR3 DNA: TGTGCCAGCAGGACTAGCGTTAGGGGTGAGCAGTTCTTC
D gene: TRBD2; clone size: .; V gene: TRBV20-1; J gene: TRBJ2-1; CDR3 protein: CSAREVCNEQFF; CDR3 DNA: TGCAGTGCCCGGGAGGTATGTAATGAGCAGTTCTTC
D gene: .; clone size: few; V gene: TRBV24-1; J gene: TRBJ1-2; CDR3 protein: CATSDKTASYTF; CDR3 DNA: TGTGCCACCAGTGACAAGACCGCGAGCTACACCTTC
D gene: TRBD1; clone size: few; V gene: TRBV20-1; J gene: TRBJ2-3; CDR3 protein: CSARDWGLRGLGDTQYF; CDR3 DNA: TGCAGTGCTAGAGATTGGGGATTAAGGGGGCTCGGGGATACGCAGTATTTT
D gene: .; clone size: .; V gene: TRBV12-5; J gene: TRBJ2-7; CDR3 protein: CASGQRTRTYEQYF; CDR3 DNA: TGTGCTAGTGGTCAACGGACGAGGACCTACGAGCAGTACTTC
D gene: TRBD2; clone size: .; V gene: TRBV7-2; J gene: TRBJ2-5; CDR3 protein: CASSLSGLGETQYF; CDR3 DNA: TGTGCCAGCAGCTTGTCGGGACTAGGGGAGACCCAGTACTTC
D gene: .; clone size: .; V gene: TRBV7-8; J gene: TRBJ2-7; CDR3 protein: CASGLASSGYEQYF; CDR3 DNA: TGTGCCAGCGGCTTAGCCAGCTCAGGGTACGAGCAGTACTTC
D gene: .; clone size: few; V gene: TRBV20-1; J gene: TRBJ2-1; CDR3 protein: CSARPRDFYSYNEQFF; CDR3 DNA: TGCAGTGCTAGACCTCGGGACTTTTACTCCTACAATGAGCAGTTCTTC
D gene: .; clone size: few; V gene: TRBV29-1; J gene: TRBJ1-2; CDR3 protein: CSVETRTETYGYTF; CDR3 DNA: TGCAGCGTTGAAACCCGGACGGAGACGTATGGCTACACCTTC
D gene: .; clone size: few; V gene: TRBV6-2/TRBV6-3; J gene: TRBJ2-7; CDR3 protein: CASSYVASYEQYF; CDR3 DNA: TGTGCCAGCAGTTATGTTGCGTCCTACGAGCAGTACTTC
D gene: .; clone size: few; V gene: TRBV20-1; J gene: TRBJ1-5; CDR3 protein: CSVGVGNQPQHF; CDR3 DNA: TGCAGTGTTGGTGTCGGCAATCAGCCCCAGCATTTT
D gene: TRBD2; clone size: .; V gene: TRBV20-1; J gene: TRBJ2-1; CDR3 protein: CSARDSGGGAYNEQFF; CDR3 DNA: TGCAGTGCTAGAGATTCCGGCGGGGGGGCTTACAATGAGCAGTTCTTC